Listed here are 25 T cell receptor beta chains from one sample, sequenced in a study of shared clonotypes between healthy human individuals. TCRdb's copy holds only in-frame clones and misses some; the assay was immunoSEQ multiplex PCR. The sample lists some 530,000 clones, approximately 78% occurring once. Material: PBMCs. These TCRs come from a woman in her thirties or forties in good health. Some clones in this sample may be carry-over from other donors' samples.

The CDR3 DNA is TGTGCCAGCAGCCAAGAGTGGGCGGGAGGGCCTTTCGTACACGAGCAGTACTTC. Its translation: CASSQEWAGGPFVHEQYF. This sequence joins TRBV7-9 and TRBJ2-7; 9 bases fit TRBD2. Germline V gene lookup returns CDR1 SEHNR and CDR2 FQNEAQ (reference sequence). This CDR3 contains 18 residues. Trimming cost V 5 bases and J 5 bases; bases outside gene matches: 19.

This chain links TRBV5-8 with TRBJ2-5, with 8 bases aligning to TRBD2. Germline V gene data show CDR1 as SGHTS and CDR2 as YDEGEE. The V and J ends lost 3 bases and 4 bases, in that order; junction bases with no gene match: 5. The CDR3 length is 14 residues. In nucleotides, the CDR3 is TGTGCCAGCAGCTCAGCGGGAGTTAGAGAGACCCAGTACTTC. Its translation: CASSSAGVRETQYF.

With regard to this clone: Other DNA sequences from this sample encode an identical CDR3 as well. The rearrangement links TRBV7-2 to TRBJ1-2; D is undetermined. The CDR3 extends over 11 amino acids. Trimming pared 8 bases from V and 2 bases from J, leaving 6 bases between. From germline, CDR1 is SGHTA and CDR2 FQGNSA. Here the CDR3 reads CASGTNYGYTF. Written as DNA, the CDR3 is TGTGCCAGCGGTACCAACTATGGCTACACCTTC.

The V gene is TRBV2, the J gene TRBJ1-2; 9 bases map to TRBD1. Germline CDR1 SNHLY, CDR2 FYNNEI. The length of the CDR3 is 15 residues. Trimming removed 6 bases from V and 4 bases from J; junction bases left unmatched: 9. The CDR3 reads CASRSGTGIPYGYTF. For the CDR3, the DNA is TGTGCCAGCAGGTCCGGGACAGGGATTCCCTATGGCTACACCTTC.

The rearrangement uses TRBV7-9 and TRBJ2-7; perhaps D is TRBD1 or TRBD2 (5 bases each). The CDR3 is made up of 16 amino acids. V was cut by 3 bases and J by 7 bases, with 22 bases left in between. Germline V gene data show CDR1 as SEHNR and CDR2 as FQNEAQ (reference sequence). For the CDR3, the DNA is TGTGCCAGCAGCTTCAACTCGGGACCTAGGGTGGGTGAGCAGTACTTC. Encoded protein: CASSFNSGPRVGEQYF.

Remarks on this clone: This likely came from a read error, as a far larger clone is one base away. Other DNA sequences in the sample encode the same CDR3. The CDR3 coding sequence is TGTGCCAGTAGTGACGTGTTCTCCTACGAGCAGTACTTC. This codes for CASSDVFSYEQYF. The gene calls are TRBV2 and TRBJ2-7; D is uncertain. Germline CDR1 is SNHLY and CDR2 is FYNNEI. The CDR3 contains 13 residues.

V and J are TRBV15 and TRBJ2-7, with D possibly TRBD1 on 6 matching bases. V was trimmed by 0 bases and J by 4 bases, leaving 13 bases between them. The CDR3 runs to 15 residues. Germline lookup yields CDR1 LNHNV and CDR2 YYDKDF (reference sequence). The CDR3 DNA is TGTGCCACCAGCAGAGATTTTGGACAGCTTTACGAGCAGTACTTC. The encoded protein is CATSRDFGQLYEQYF.

V gene TRBV7-6 combines with J gene TRBJ2-7, with D maybe TRBD2 (7 bases). CDR1 is SGHVS, CDR2 FNYEAQ, per germline. V lost 5 bases, J lost 2 bases, and 16 bases lay in between. The CDR3 runs 15 residues. CDR3 residues: CASSPRGGTTYEQYF. CDR3 DNA: TGTGCCAGCAGCCCTAGGGGGGGGACAACCTACGAGCAGTACTTC. The full variable domain, with the rest looked up from reference TRBV7-6 and TRBJ2-7, is GAGVSQSPRYKVTKRGQDVALRCDPISGHVSLYWYRQALGQGPEFLTYFNYEAQQDKSGLPNDRFSAERPEGSISTLTIQRTEQRDSAMYRCASSPRGGTTYEQYFGPGTRLTVT.

The V gene is TRBV7-3, the J gene TRBJ2-3, with D perhaps TRBD1 (6 bases). The CDR3 contains 14 residues. Trimming stripped 5 bases from V and 3 bases from J, with 12 bases between. Looked up from germline, CDR1 is SGHTA and CDR2 is FQGTGA. The chain's CDR3 is CASSATGFTDTQYF. The CDR3 region has the DNA TGTGCCAGCAGCGCTACAGGGTTTACAGATACGCAGTATTTT.

This clone has a single count. This chain uses TRBV27 with TRBJ1-2; TRBD1 might be the D (6 bases). This CDR3 comprises 13 residues. V was pared by 4 bases and J by 8 bases, with 14 bases between. Germline V lookup: CDR1 MNHEY, CDR2 SMNVEV (reference sequence). The CDR3 region has the DNA TGTGCCAGCAGTTCACAGGGAGTCTGGGGCTACACCTTC. Protein sequence: CASSSQGVWGYTF.

The V and J genes are TRBV10-2 and TRBJ1-2; weak D call: TRBD1 (6 bases). The CDR3 is 17 amino acids. Trimming removed 3 bases at V and 2 bases at J, with 19 bases between. The V gene's germline CDR1 is WSHSY and CDR2 SAAADI. CDR3 sequence: CASSELFGTGSNYGYTF. CDR3 coding DNA: TGCGCCAGCAGTGAATTATTCGGCACAGGGTCCAACTATGGCTACACCTTC.

A word on this clone: At one boundary the junction diverges from the germline segment, which might be a read error. Other DNA sequences in the same sample also yield this CDR3. The gene calls are TRBV2 and TRBJ2-2; maybe TRBD2 (5 bases). This CDR3 has 15 residues. Germline CDR1 is SNHLY and CDR2 is FYNNEI. The CDR3 region is CASSEKRRNTGELFF. CDR3 nucleotides: TGCGCCAGCAGTGAGAAGCGGAGGAACACCGGGGAGCTGTTTTTT.

The chain is built from TRBV7-3 and TRBJ1-1; 8 bases are a match to TRBD1. The CDR3 spans 15 residues. Germline trimming cut 5 bases from V and 0 bases from J; bases unmatched to any gene: 5. Germline CDR1 reads SGHTA; CDR2 reads FQGTGA. For the CDR3, the DNA is TGTGCCAGCAGCCCGACAGGGGCCGTGAACACTGAAGCTTTCTTT. As protein: CASSPTGAVNTEAFF.

With regard to this clone: One end of the junction varies from germline; a read error may be responsible. The chain uses TRBV2 and TRBJ2-7; D is unclear. This CDR3 has 12 amino acids. CDR1 and CDR2 (germline): SNHLY, FYNNEI. This chain's CDR3 is CASSDLSYEQCF. The CDR3 DNA follows: TGTGCCAGCAGTGACCTATCCTACGAGCAGTGCTTC.

The chain combines TRBV2 with TRBJ1-2; D remains ambiguous. Germline V gene sequence: CDR1 SNHLY, CDR2 FYNNEI. Trimming took 7 bases from V and 6 from J, leaving 6 bases between them. CDR3 length: 10 amino acids. The CDR3 spells CASKFNGYTF. In DNA, the CDR3 is TGTGCCAGCAAATTTAATGGCTACACCTTC.

The chain carries TRBV19 and TRBJ2-1; no firm D call. Germline CDR1 and CDR2: LNHDA and SQIVND (reference sequence). The CDR3 extends over 11 amino acids. Trimming took off 4 bases at V and 12 bases at J, with 10 bases between the two ends. CDR3: CASSTALGQFF. The CDR3, as DNA: TGTGCCAGTAGTACCGCTCTGGGGCAGTTCTTC.

This clone has only one observation. This chain joins TRBV11-2 and TRBJ2-1, with D perhaps matching TRBD1 (6 bases). The CDR3 is 15 residues long. V lost 1 base, J lost 2 bases, and 9 bases lay in between. Looked up from germline, CDR1 is SGHAT and CDR2 is FQNNGV. CDR3 in DNA: TGTGCCAGCAGCTTAGGAGGGACACCCTACAATGAGCAGTTCTTC. This encodes CASSLGGTPYNEQFF. The full variable domain, rest sourced from reference TRBV11-2 and TRBJ2-1, is EAGVAQSPRYKIIEKRQSVAFWCNPISGHATLYWYQQILGQGPKLLIQFQNNGVVDDSQLPKDRFSAERLKGVDSTLKIQPAKLEDSAVYLCASSLGGTPYNEQFFGPGTRLTVL.

This clone was seen once. The genes are TRBV13 and TRBJ2-5; 10 nucleotides match TRBD1. This CDR3 is built from 15 residues. V shed 5 bases, J shed 5 bases, and the junction held 8 bases outside the gene matches. From germline, CDR1 is PRHDT and CDR2 FYEKMQ (reference sequence). CDR3 sequence reads: CASSSGTGVGETQYF. The CDR3 DNA reads TGTGCCAGCAGCAGTGGGACAGGGGTAGGGGAGACCCAGTACTTC. Using reference TRBV13 and TRBJ2-5 for the parts outside the CDR3, the full variable domain is AAGVIQSPRHLIKEKRETATLKCYPIPRHDTVYWYQQGPGQDPQFLISFYEKMQSDKGSIPDRFSAQQFSDYHSELNMSSLELGDSALYFCASSSGTGVGETQYFGPGTRLLVL.

The gene calls are TRBV4-3 and TRBJ1-2, with 9 bases lining up with TRBD1. The V segment lost 0 bases and the J segment 6 bases; nucleotides outside the gene matches: 8. The CDR3 length is 16 residues. In germline, CDR1 is LGHNA, CDR2 YSLEER. CDR3 in DNA: TGCGCCAGCAGCCAAGAACCACAGGGGGCGGTGCATGGCTACACCTTC. Encoded protein: CASSQEPQGAVHGYTF.

The V and J genes are TRBV7-9 and TRBJ1-4; D not resolved. CDR1 and CDR2 (germline): SEHNR, FQNEAQ (reference sequence). The length of the CDR3 is 14 residues. V lost 1 base to trimming and J lost 7 bases, with 10 bases between them. The CDR3 region is CASSLVSTFEKLFF. The DNA for the CDR3 is TGTGCCAGCAGCTTAGTCTCTACGTTTGAAAAACTGTTTTTT.

As concerns this clone: A clone one base away is much larger, so this may be a read error. J is TRBJ2-1 and V is TRBV6-4; D unclear. Germline-derived CDR1 and CDR2 are MRHNA and SNTAGT. CDR3 length: 15 residues. The V and J ends lost 5 bases and 5 bases respectively, with 16 bases between them. The CDR3 coding sequence is TGTGCCAGCAGTTCCCGAGATGGCACCCACAATGAGCAGTTCTTC. Amino acids: CASSSRDGTHNEQFF.

The rearrangement joins TRBV7-9 to TRBJ1-3; D gene unclear. The CDR3 totals 14 residues. V was cut by 2 bases and J by 3 bases, with 8 bases left in between. Germline loops: CDR1 SEHNR, CDR2 FQNEAQ (reference sequence). The CDR3 sequence is CASSLTCSGNTIYF. The CDR3 DNA follows: TGTGCCAGCAGCTTAACCTGTAGTGGAAACACCATATATTTT.

The chain has TRBV15 and TRBJ2-7; no reliable D call. CDR1 and CDR2 (germline): LNHNV, YYDKDF (reference sequence). The CDR3 is 14 amino acids. V was pared by 0 bases and J by 2 bases, with 8 bases between. This chain's CDR3 is CATSREVGAYEQYF. CDR3 DNA sequence: TGTGCCACCAGCAGAGAGGTCGGAGCCTACGAGCAGTACTTC.

This clone was seen just once. V usage is TRBV7-2 and J usage is TRBJ2-2; unclear D gene. This CDR3 has 15 amino acids. The germline V gene has CDR1 SGHTA and CDR2 FQGNSA. V dropped 0 bases and J dropped 5 bases, with 10 bases sitting between them. The CDR3 loop reads CASSLARSGTGELFF. The CDR3 nucleotides are TGTGCCAGCAGCTTAGCTAGAAGTGGTACCGGGGAGCTGTTTTTT.

J is TRBJ2-1 and V is TRBV4-1; 8 nucleotides align to TRBD2. Germline V lookup: CDR1 MGHRA, CDR2 YSYEKL. After removal of 0 bases from V and 8 bases from J, the junction contained 6 bases not matched to a gene. This CDR3 spans 15 amino acids. The CDR3 protein is CASSQDRGGVDEQFF. The CDR3 bases are TGCGCCAGCAGCCAAGATCGGGGGGGGGTCGATGAGCAGTTCTTC.